This T cell receptor beta chain was found in a study of T cell clonotyping in hematopoietic cell transplantation. The sample holds a few counts of this clone. Specified time point: recipient sample about 28 days before transplant, after cytoreduction. Germline V gene data show CDR1 as SGHVS and CDR2 as FNYEAQ. Trimming took 3 bases from V and 5 from J, leaving 14 bases between them. This CDR3 spans 15 amino acids. Using immunoSEQ multiplex PCR, the repertoire was profiled, and TCRdb retains in-frame clones only, with some absent. The table has 46,000 or so clones, 65% to 90% seen once. The source material was peripheral blood mononuclear cells, sampled before stem cell transplant. The rearrangement links TRBV7-6 to TRBJ2-1, with a possible D match to TRBD1 (5 bases). This receptor was identified in a man in his fifties or sixties with biphenotypic leukemia. Some clones in this sample may be carry-over from other donors' samples. The CDR3 DNA follows: TGTGCCAGCAGCTTGGGTCAGGGTGGGCACAATGAGCAGTTCTTC. Its translation is CASSLGQGGHNEQFF.